Presented here are 25 T cell receptor beta chains from one specimen sequenced in a study of blood T cell repertoires in COVID-19. Clones were read by immunoSEQ multiplex PCR, and TCRdb kept only the in-frame ones, dropping some. Of around 250,000 clones detected, about nine tenths appear once; the ten largest clones hold more than 1%. Sequencing used PBMCs or T cells enriched from blood (not recorded which). The receptors shown here come from a human donor in a cohort exposed to, infected with or recovered from COVID-19 (not recorded which). The donor label of this sample is uncertain.

This chain uses TRBV6-5 with TRBJ1-2; 7 bases agree with TRBD1. CDR1 and CDR2 (germline): MNHEY, SVGAGI. This CDR3 is built from 12 residues. Trimming at V came to 6 bases and at J to 8 bases, leaving 6 bases not matched to a gene. CDR3 coding DNA: TGTGCCAGCAGCGTGACAGGGAGAGGCTACACCTTC. Translation: CASSVTGRGYTF.

The V gene is TRBV18, the J gene TRBJ1-3; D uncertain. This CDR3 is built from 15 residues. In germline, CDR1 is KGHSH, CDR2 LQKENI. Trimming removed 2 bases from V and 0 bases from J, with 8 bases in between. The CDR3 nucleotides read TGTGCCAGCTCACCAGTCGGTGGCTCTGGAAACACCATATATTTT. Amino acid sequence: CASSPVGGSGNTIYF.

This clone was seen once. This chain joins TRBV30 and TRBJ1-1; D call uncertain. The CDR3 is made up of 13 amino acids. CDR1 is GTSNPN, CDR2 SVGIG, per germline (reference sequence). The ends were cut back, 8 bases at V and 0 bases at J, with 13 bases in the middle. The CDR3 loop reads CAIARGLNTEAFF. Written as DNA, the CDR3 is TGTGCCATTGCTCGAGGGCTGAACACTGAAGCTTTCTTT.

The chain employs TRBV24-1 and TRBJ1-5; 11 positions agree with TRBD1. Germline values: CDR1 KGHDR, CDR2 SFDVKD. This CDR3 has 17 residues. V lost 5 bases to trimming and J lost 7 bases; unmatched junction nucleotides: 12. The CDR3 region is CATSGYLPGQGVQPQHF. The CDR3 DNA follows: TGTGCCACCAGTGGTTACCTCCCGGGACAGGGGGTCCAGCCCCAGCATTTT.

The chain recombines TRBV7-9 with TRBJ2-5; 8 nucleotides match TRBD2. V shed 3 bases and J 6 bases; nucleotides not matched to a gene: 15. Germline values: CDR1 SEHNR, CDR2 FQNEAQ (reference sequence). The CDR3 has 17 amino acids. CDR3 protein: CASSLGSGAYFGKTQYF. CDR3 coding DNA: TGTGCCAGCAGCTTGGGTAGCGGGGCCTACTTCGGGAAGACCCAGTACTTC. The full variable domain, in which reference TRBV7-9 and TRBJ2-5 provide the parts outside the CDR3, is DTGVSQNPRHKITKRGQNVTFRCDPISEHNRLYWYRQTLGQGPEFLTYFQNEAQLEKSRLLSDRFSAERPKGSFSTLEIQRTEQGDSAMYLCASSLGSGAYFGKTQYFGPGTRLLVL.

The rearrangement uses TRBV7-3 and TRBJ2-3, with TRBD2 identical over 10 bases. There are 16 residues in the CDR3. CDR1 SGHTA and CDR2 FQGTGA come from the germline V gene. V trimming: 2 bases; J trimming: 3 bases; junction bases outside the gene matches: 5. Here the CDR3 reads CASSLGASGSTDTQYF. CDR3 DNA sequence: TGTGCCAGCAGCTTAGGAGCTAGCGGGAGTACAGATACGCAGTATTTT.

The rearrangement uses TRBV28 and TRBJ1-1, with D perhaps matching TRBD1 (6 bases). Deletions cut 3 bases from V and 0 bases from J, with 11 bases between. The CDR3 spans 15 residues. Per germline, CDR1 MDHEN and CDR2 SYDVKM. The CDR3 spells CASSLRGLVNTEAFF. In nucleotides, the CDR3 is TGTGCCAGCAGTTTGAGGGGGTTGGTGAACACTGAAGCTTTCTTT.

This rearrangement joins TRBV18 to TRBJ2-3, with unresolved D. This CDR3 is 19 amino acids long. The V end was cut by 1 base, the J end by 1 base, with 21 bases between. Germline CDR1 is KGHSH and CDR2 is LQKENI. The CDR3 sequence: CASSPQFSAVTVGTDTQYF. The CDR3 DNA is TGTGCCAGCTCACCACAGTTCTCGGCGGTAACGGTAGGCACAGATACGCAGTATTTT. The full variable domain, with the rest looked up from reference TRBV18 and TRBJ2-3, is NAGVMQNPRHLVRRRGQEARLRCSPMKGHSHVYWYRQLPEEGLKFMVYLQKENIIDESGMPKERFSAEFPKEGPSILRIQQVVRGDSAAYFCASSPQFSAVTVGTDTQYFGPGTRLTVL.

The table lists this clone with a count of one. This sequence joins TRBV12-2 and TRBJ2-5; the D call TRBD2 from the table was never checked on the DNA. TRBV12-2 is a listed pseudogene. This CDR3 region has 19 residues. The CDR3 protein is CASRRSVGSERGPQETQYF. Here the CDR3 DNA reads TGTGCAAGTCGCCGGTCGGTCGGTTCCGAGCGGGGGCCTCAAGAGACCCAGTACTTC.

V and J are TRBV2 and TRBJ1-4; no definite D call. Trimming cost V 2 bases and J 8 bases, with 9 bases left between them. Germline V gene lookup returns CDR1 SNHLY and CDR2 FYNNEI. The CDR3 totals 13 residues. The CDR3 sequence: CASSEITGEKLFF. DNA of the CDR3: TGTGCCAGCAGTGAAATAACGGGGGAAAAACTGTTTTTT.

The V call is TRBV12-3 or TRBV12-4, the J call TRBJ2-7; D unresolved. The CDR3 is 13 amino acids. Trimming took 3 bases from V and 5 from J, leaving 11 bases between them. CDR3: CASSFIGLNEQYF. The CDR3 nucleotides are TGTGCCAGCAGTTTCATCGGGTTAAACGAGCAGTACTTC.

The chain combines TRBV4-2 with TRBJ2-3; tentative D call: TRBD2 (6 bases). V was pared by 1 base and J by 2 bases, with 16 bases between. The CDR3 has 17 amino acids. The V gene's germline CDR1 is LGHNA and CDR2 YNFKEQ. The CDR3 coding sequence is TGTGCCAGCAGCCAAGTCGGGTCGGCTAGCGTCACAGATACGCAGTATTTT. Its protein is CASSQVGSASVTDTQYF.

The chain carries TRBV7-8 and TRBJ2-2; tentative D call: TRBD1 (6 bases). The germline gives CDR1 SGHVS, CDR2 FQNEAQ. Between the trimmed V and J ends, which lost 1 base and 1 base, there was a span of 13 bases. This CDR3 has 17 residues. The chain's CDR3 is CASSLVSGQKNTGELFF. The CDR3 region has the DNA TGTGCCAGCAGCTTAGTCTCCGGACAGAAGAACACCGGGGAGCTGTTTTTT.

The chain recombines TRBV4-2 with TRBJ1-1; D not resolved. Trimming took 3 bases from V and 4 from J, leaving 9 bases between them. CDR3 length: 13 amino acids. Per the germline V gene, CDR1 is LGHNA and CDR2 is YNFKEQ. This chain's CDR3 is CASSHQVGTEAFF. DNA of the CDR3: TGTGCCAGCAGCCACCAGGTTGGCACTGAAGCTTTCTTT.

The V gene is TRBV4-1, the J gene TRBJ1-3; D is undetermined. CDR1 MGHRA and CDR2 YSYEKL come from the germline V gene. The CDR3 length is 15 residues. The ends were cut back, 1 base at V and 0 bases at J, with 7 bases in the middle. In DNA form, the CDR3 reads TGCGCCAGCAGCCAAGGCCGGTTCTCTGGAAACACCATATATTTT. It yields the protein CASSQGRFSGNTIYF.

Written as DNA, the CDR3 is TGTGCCAGCAGTCCCAGGAGAAACACCATATATTTT. Translation gives CASSPRRNTIYF. The gene calls are TRBV27 and TRBJ1-3; D gene ambiguous. There are 12 residues in the CDR3. Trimming shortened V by 5 bases and J by 5 bases, and 7 bases separated the two germline ends. Per germline, CDR1 MNHEY and CDR2 SMNVEV (reference sequence).

The table lists this clone with a count of one. The chain couples TRBV4-3 to TRBJ1-1; no clear D. The CDR3 extends over 17 amino acids. Germline values: CDR1 LGHNA, CDR2 YSLEER. V gave up 1 base and J gave up 1 base, with 16 bases separating them. CDR3 protein: CASSQGLNSPPNTEAFF. DNA of the CDR3: TGCGCCAGCAGCCAAGGGTTGAACAGTCCGCCGAACACTGAAGCTTTCTTT.

This clone was recorded only once. The rearrangement links TRBV19 to TRBJ1-2; no firm D call. The ends were cut back, 4 bases at V and 6 bases at J, with 18 bases in the middle. This CDR3 has 15 amino acids. Germline CDR1 and CDR2: LNHDA and SQIVND (reference sequence). This CDR3 is CASSTARRVKDGYTF. CDR3 sequence (DNA): TGTGCCAGTAGTACGGCCAGGAGGGTAAAGGATGGCTACACCTTC.

This clone has a single count. The chain employs TRBV2 and TRBJ1-4; TRBD1 might be the D (6 bases). The ends were cut back, 6 bases at V and 1 base at J, with 9 bases in the middle. Germline V gene data show CDR1 as SNHLY and CDR2 as FYNNEI. There are 14 residues in the CDR3. CDR3 sequence (DNA): TGTGCCAGCAGAAACAGGGAAACTAATGAAAAACTGTTTTTT. Its translation is CASRNRETNEKLFF.

The V and J genes are TRBV12-3 or TRBV12-4 and TRBJ1-1, with D possibly being TRBD1 (5 bases). This CDR3 is 13 amino acids long. V was trimmed by 3 bases and J by 4 bases, leaving 9 bases between them. The CDR3 DNA sequence: TGTGCCAGCAGTTTTTCGACAGCCACTGAAGCTTTCTTT. This translates into CASSFSTATEAFF.

The rearrangement joins TRBV14 to TRBJ1-6, with D hard to call. Germline V lookup: CDR1 SGHDN, CDR2 FVKESK. This CDR3 spans 13 amino acids. Trimming pared 1 base from V and 10 bases from J, leaving 8 bases between. This chain's CDR3 is CASSQVRESPLHF. In DNA, the CDR3 is TGTGCCAGCAGCCAAGTTAGAGAATCACCCCTCCACTTT.

The chain carries TRBV19 and TRBJ2-7, with TRBD1 matching 8 bases. The germline gives CDR1 LNHDA, CDR2 SQIVND (reference sequence). CDR3 length equals 15 residues. V dropped 1 base and J dropped 5; count of bases not matched to a gene: 7. The CDR3 protein is CASSIGRDRSHEQYF. CDR3 DNA: TGTGCCAGTAGTATAGGTAGGGACAGGAGCCACGAGCAGTACTTC.

This chain links TRBV5-5 with TRBJ1-3; tentative D call: TRBD1 (6 bases). The CDR3 has 14 amino acids. The germline gives CDR1 SGHKS, CDR2 YYEKEE (reference sequence). The germline V and J ends were trimmed by 0 bases and 9 bases, with 13 bases remaining between them. The CDR3 nucleotides read TGTGCCAGCAGCTTGGATCCAGGGGTATTCACCATATATTTT. Amino acid sequence: CASSLDPGVFTIYF.

The chain carries TRBV6-5 and TRBJ1-5, with TRBD1 matching over 7 bases. Germline CDR1 and CDR2: MNHEY and SVGAGI. The V segment lost 5 bases and the J segment 3 bases; nucleotides outside the gene matches: 7. The CDR3 is made up of 15 amino acids. In DNA, the CDR3 is TGTGCCAGCAGTAGGGATACAGGGGCCAATCAGCCCCAGCATTTT. It encodes CASSRDTGANQPQHF.

J is TRBJ2-1 and V is TRBV24-1; 9 bases map to TRBD1. V was pared by 5 bases and J by 3 bases, with 4 bases of the junction left unmatched. This CDR3 spans 15 amino acids. Germline loops: CDR1 KGHDR, CDR2 SFDVKD. Written as DNA, the CDR3 is TGTGCCACCAGTGGGGGACAGGGTGACTACAATGAGCAGTTCTTC. This codes for CATSGGQGDYNEQFF.